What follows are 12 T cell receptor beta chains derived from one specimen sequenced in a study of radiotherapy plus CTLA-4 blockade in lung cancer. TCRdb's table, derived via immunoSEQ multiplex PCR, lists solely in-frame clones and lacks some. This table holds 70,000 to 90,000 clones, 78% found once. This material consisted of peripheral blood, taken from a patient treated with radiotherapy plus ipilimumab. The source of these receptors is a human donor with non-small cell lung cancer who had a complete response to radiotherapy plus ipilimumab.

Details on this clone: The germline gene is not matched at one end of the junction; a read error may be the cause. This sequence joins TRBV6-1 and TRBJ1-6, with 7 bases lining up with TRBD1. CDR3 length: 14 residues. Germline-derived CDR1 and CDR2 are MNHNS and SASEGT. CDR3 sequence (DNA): TGTGCCAGCAATGAAGGCAGGGGGAATTCACCCCTCCACTTT. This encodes CASNEGRGNSPLHF.

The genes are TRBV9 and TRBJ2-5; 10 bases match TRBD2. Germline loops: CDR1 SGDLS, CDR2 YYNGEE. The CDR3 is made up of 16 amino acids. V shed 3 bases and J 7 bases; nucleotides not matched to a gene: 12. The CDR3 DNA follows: TGTGCCAGCAGCGGCCCCCCCCTAGCGGGAGCTGGGACCCAGTACTTC. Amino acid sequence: CASSGPPLAGAGTQYF.

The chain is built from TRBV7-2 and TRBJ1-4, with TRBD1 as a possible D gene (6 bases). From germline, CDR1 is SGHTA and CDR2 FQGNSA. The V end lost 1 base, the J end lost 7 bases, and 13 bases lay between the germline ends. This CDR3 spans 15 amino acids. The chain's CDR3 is CASSLEGGRGEKLFF. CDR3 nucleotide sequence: TGTGCCAGCAGCTTAGAGGGGGGCCGTGGTGAAAAACTGTTTTTT.

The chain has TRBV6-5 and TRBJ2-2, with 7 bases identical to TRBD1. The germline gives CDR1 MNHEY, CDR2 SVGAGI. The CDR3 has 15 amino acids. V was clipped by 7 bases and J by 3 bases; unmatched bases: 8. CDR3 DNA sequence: TGTGCCAGCAAAGACAGGGATCCGTACACCGGGGAGCTGTTTTTT. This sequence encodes CASKDRDPYTGELFF.

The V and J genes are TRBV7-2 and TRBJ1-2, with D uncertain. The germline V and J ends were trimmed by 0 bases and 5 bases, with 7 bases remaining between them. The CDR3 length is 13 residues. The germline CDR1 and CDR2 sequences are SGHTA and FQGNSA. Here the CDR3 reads CASSLAKRYGYTF. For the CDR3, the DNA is TGTGCCAGCAGCTTAGCAAAAAGATATGGCTACACCTTC.

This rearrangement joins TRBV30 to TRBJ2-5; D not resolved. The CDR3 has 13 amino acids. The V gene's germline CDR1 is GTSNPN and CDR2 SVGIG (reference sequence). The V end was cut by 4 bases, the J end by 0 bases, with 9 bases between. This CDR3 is CAWTVQNQETQYF. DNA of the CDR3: TGTGCCTGGACAGTACAGAACCAAGAGACCCAGTACTTC.

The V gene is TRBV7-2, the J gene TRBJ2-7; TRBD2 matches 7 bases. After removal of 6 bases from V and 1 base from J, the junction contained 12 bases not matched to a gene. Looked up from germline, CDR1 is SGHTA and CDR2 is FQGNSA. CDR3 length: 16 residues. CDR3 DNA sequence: TGTGCCAGCAGGAGGGAGGGCTCGGTTAGGTCCTACGAGCAGTACTTC. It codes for CASRREGSVRSYEQYF.

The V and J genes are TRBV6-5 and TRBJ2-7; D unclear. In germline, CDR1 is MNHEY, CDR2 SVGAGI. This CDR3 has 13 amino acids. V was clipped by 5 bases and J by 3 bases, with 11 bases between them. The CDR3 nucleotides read TGTGCCAGCAGTCCCGGACGGAGCTACGAGCAGTACGTC. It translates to CASSPGRSYEQYV.

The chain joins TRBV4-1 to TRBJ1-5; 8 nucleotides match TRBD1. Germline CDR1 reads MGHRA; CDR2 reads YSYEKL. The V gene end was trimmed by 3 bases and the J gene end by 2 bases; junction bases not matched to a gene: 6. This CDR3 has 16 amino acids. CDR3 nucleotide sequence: TGCGCCAGCAGCCAGCCACAGGGGGACGGCAATCAGCCCCAGCATTTT. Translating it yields CASSQPQGDGNQPQHF.

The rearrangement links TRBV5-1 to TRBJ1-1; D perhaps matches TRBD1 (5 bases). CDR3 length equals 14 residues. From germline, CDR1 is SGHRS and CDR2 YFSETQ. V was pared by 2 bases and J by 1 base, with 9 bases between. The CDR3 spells CASSLGDRNTEAFF. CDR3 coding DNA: TGCGCCAGCAGCTTAGGCGACAGGAACACTGAAGCTTTCTTT.

The CDR3 region has the DNA TGTGCCAGCAGTTTAGCGGGGGTGAACACCGGGGAGCTGTTTTTT. Amino acid sequence: CASSLAGVNTGELFF. V is TRBV2 and J is TRBJ2-2, with 9 bases matching TRBD2. Germline CDR1 is SNHLY and CDR2 is FYNNEI. With 5 bases clipped from V and 1 base from J, the junction kept 2 bases outside the gene matches. This CDR3 comprises 15 residues.

CDR3 in amino acids: CASSESGNTIYF. The CDR3 DNA is TGTGCCAGCAGTGAATCTGGAAACACCATATATTTT. V is TRBV6-1 and J is TRBJ1-3, with D unresolved. V lost 2 bases and J lost 1, with 0 bases in between. This CDR3 is built from 12 residues. Germline values: CDR1 MNHNS, CDR2 SASEGT.